The 24 T cell receptor beta chains below all came from one sample that was sequenced in a study of blood T cell repertoires in COVID-19. Data came from immunoSEQ multiplex PCR; TCRdb stores just in-frame clones and leaves some out. The profile shows 160,000 or so clones, about 80% of them singletons. Sequencing input: peripheral blood. The receptors here all came from an elderly woman with acute or convalescent COVID-19.

The chain has TRBV19 and TRBJ1-5; possibly TRBD1 for D (6 bases). The CDR3 is 15 amino acids. Trimming removed 1 base from V and 1 base from J, with 8 bases in between. Germline V CDR1 and CDR2: LNHDA, SQIVND (reference sequence). Written as DNA, the CDR3 is TGTGCCAGTAGTATAGGCGGACAGAGCAATCAGCCCCAGCATTTT. It translates to CASSIGGQSNQPQHF.

This clone is a singleton in its sample. V usage is TRBV11-2 and J usage is TRBJ2-3; D is unclear. V lost 0 bases, J lost 0 bases, and 4 bases lay in between. Germline CDR1 reads SGHAT; CDR2 reads FQNNGV. The CDR3 contains 14 residues. CDR3 in amino acids: CASSLDSSTDTQYF. In nucleotides, the CDR3 is TGTGCCAGCAGCTTAGATTCTAGCACAGATACGCAGTATTTT.

The rearrangement links TRBV7-9 to TRBJ2-1; 9 nucleotides match TRBD1. Per germline, CDR1 SEHNR and CDR2 FQNEAQ (reference sequence). The V segment lost 5 bases and the J segment 4 bases; nucleotides outside the gene matches: 9. The CDR3 length is 16 residues. Written as DNA, the CDR3 is TGTGCCAGCAGCCTGCACTCGGGACAGGGATACAATGAGCAGTTCTTC. It yields the protein CASSLHSGQGYNEQFF.

This rearrangement joins TRBV2 to TRBJ2-5; possibly TRBD1 for D (5 bases). The CDR3 is 13 amino acids. Trimming took off 8 bases at V and 5 bases at J, with 15 bases between the two ends. Germline lookup yields CDR1 SNHLY and CDR2 FYNNEI. CDR3 amino acids: CASGQAGHETQYF. CDR3 nucleotide sequence: TGTGCCAGCGGTCAGGCAGGGCACGAGACCCAGTACTTC. Drawing the rest from reference TRBV2 and TRBJ2-5, the complete variable domain is EPEVTQTPSHQVTQMGQEVILRCVPISNHLYFYWYRQILGQKVEFLVSFYNNEISEKSEIFDDQFSVERPDGSNFTLKIRSTKLEDSAMYFCASGQAGHETQYFGPGTRLLVL.

V gene TRBV5-8 combines with J gene TRBJ1-2; D gene ambiguous. V dropped 1 base and J dropped 8 bases, with 18 bases sitting between them. The germline CDR1 and CDR2 sequences are SGHTS and YDEGEE. The length of the CDR3 is 15 residues. The CDR3: CASSLNVWSGRGYTF. The DNA for the CDR3 is TGTGCCAGCAGCTTGAATGTTTGGTCGGGGAGGGGCTACACCTTC.

This clone was seen a handful of times. This chain uses TRBV10-1 with TRBJ2-1; 7 nucleotides align to TRBD2. The CDR3 extends over 14 amino acids. Germline V gives CDR1 WNHNN, CDR2 SYGVQD (reference sequence). Losses at the gene ends were 3 bases for V and 10 bases for J; bases not matched to a gene: 9. The CDR3, as DNA: TGCGCCAGCAGTGAACCGGGAGGCGGTGAGGAGCAGTTCTTC. Its translation is CASSEPGGGEEQFF.

V gene TRBV9 combines with J gene TRBJ2-3; 8 bases match TRBD1. This CDR3 contains 16 residues. Germline CDR1 and CDR2: SGDLS and YYNGEE. J gave up 3 bases and V 0 bases, and 6 bases lay outside the gene matches. CDR3 nucleotide sequence: TGTGCCAGCAGCGTAGGAATCGACAGGGGAACAGATACGCAGTATTTT. Translating it yields CASSVGIDRGTDTQYF.

This rearrangement joins TRBV2 to TRBJ2-5, with TRBD2 matching 7 bases. V shed 2 bases and J 1 base; nucleotides not matched to a gene: 4. This CDR3 has 15 amino acids. Germline V gene lookup returns CDR1 SNHLY and CDR2 FYNNEI. Here the CDR3 reads CASSEWGGSQETQYF. The CDR3 DNA reads TGTGCCAGCAGTGAATGGGGGGGGTCCCAAGAGACCCAGTACTTC.

The chain carries TRBV12-3 or TRBV12-4 and TRBJ1-1; D gene ambiguous. This CDR3 has 12 amino acids. The V gene lost 0 bases and the J gene lost 7 bases, with 6 bases spanning the gap. CDR3 bases: TGTGCCAGCAGTTTAGCGCTAGGTGAAGCTTTCTTT. Translating gives CASSLALGEAFF.

The chain uses TRBV29-1 and TRBJ2-5; the D is unclear. The V end lost 7 bases, the J end lost 4 bases, and 10 bases lay between the germline ends. The length of the CDR3 is 11 residues. In germline, CDR1 is SQVTM, CDR2 ANQGSEA. CDR3 loop: CSGGQIETQYF. The CDR3 nucleotides read TGCAGCGGCGGTCAAATAGAGACCCAGTACTTC.

The chain employs TRBV2 and TRBJ2-1; tentative D call: TRBD2 (6 bases). Trimming pared 8 bases from V and 9 bases from J, leaving 35 bases between. The CDR3 covers 19 residues. Germline V gene lookup returns CDR1 SNHLY and CDR2 FYNNEI. CDR3 sequence: CASRRRDLLLPGRYGEQFF. The CDR3 DNA sequence: TGTGCCAGCCGTCGCCGCGACCTACTACTCCCAGGGAGGTACGGTGAGCAGTTCTTC.

V and J are TRBV19 and TRBJ1-1; 10 bases line up with TRBD1. This CDR3 has 15 residues. The germline CDR1 and CDR2 sequences are LNHDA and SQIVND (reference sequence). The junction had 8 bases not matched to a gene; V was cut back by 6 bases and J by 4 bases. The CDR3 nucleotides are TGTGCCAGTAGCGCCGACAGGGGGCAAGTCACTGAAGCTTTCTTT. It specifies CASSADRGQVTEAFF.

The J gene is TRBJ1-1, the V gene TRBV19; 8 positions match TRBD1. There are 14 residues in the CDR3. Looked up from germline, CDR1 is LNHDA and CDR2 is SQIVND (reference sequence). J lost 4 bases, V lost 0 bases, and 1 base had no gene match. CDR3 in DNA: TGTGCCAGTAGTATAGATACAGGGGGCACTGAAGCTTTCTTT. Encoded protein: CASSIDTGGTEAFF.

The CDR3 DNA reads TGTGCCAGCAGCCAAGATGGTCCCAGGGTTGGTGGCGGGGAGCTGTTTTTT. It yields the protein CASSQDGPRVGGGELFF. This sequence joins TRBV3-1 (or the pseudogene TRBV3-2) and TRBJ2-2, with a weak D call TRBD1 (5 bases). The CDR3 sequence is 17 residues long. Germline V lookup: CDR1 LGHDT, CDR2 YNNKEL (reference sequence). With 0 bases removed from V and 7 bases from J, the gap between germline ends came to 18 bases.

DNA for the CDR3: TGTGCCAGCAGCTTAGCGGGCAGTAAAGGCTACACCTTC. The encoded protein is CASSLAGSKGYTF. The gene calls are TRBV7-2 and TRBJ1-2; D remains ambiguous. Germline CDR1 SGHTA, CDR2 FQGNSA. The CDR3 is 13 amino acids. V dropped 0 bases and J dropped 8 bases, with 10 bases sitting between them.

This clone was found a few times. The chain employs TRBV28 and TRBJ2-7; TRBD1 agrees at 9 bases. Per the germline V gene, CDR1 is MDHEN and CDR2 is SYDVKM. The CDR3 covers 13 residues. Trimming at V came to 4 bases and at J to 2 bases, leaving 0 bases not matched to a gene. CDR3 coding DNA: TGTGCCAGCAGTTGGGACAGGGCCTACGAGCAGTACTTC. Its translation: CASSWDRAYEQYF.

The gene calls are TRBV20-1 and TRBJ2-5, with no clear D. The CDR3 runs to 11 residues. The V end lost 6 bases, the J end lost 6 bases, and 11 bases lay between the germline ends. Germline loops: CDR1 DFQATT, CDR2 SNEGSKA (reference sequence). Written as DNA, the CDR3 is TGCAGTGCATTAGCTACCCAGACCCAGTACTTC. Translating gives CSALATQTQYF.

The chain has TRBV6-5 and TRBJ1-2; perhaps TRBD1 as D (6 bases). The CDR3 contains 14 residues. V was shortened by 10 bases and J by 1 base, with 16 bases between the two germline ends. Germline-derived CDR1 and CDR2 are MNHEY and SVGAGI. In DNA form, the CDR3 reads TGTGCCACTAGAGGGGGGGGCGTTAACTATGGCTACACCTTC. It specifies CATRGGGVNYGYTF.

The chain employs TRBV5-1 and TRBJ2-5; a possible D gene is TRBD2 (5 bases). Germline V gene lookup returns CDR1 SGHRS and CDR2 YFSETQ. This CDR3 is 13 amino acids long. Trimming removed 4 bases at V and 4 bases at J, with 11 bases between. CDR3 protein: CASSGGAGETQYF. In DNA form, the CDR3 reads TGCGCCAGCAGCGGAGGTGCGGGAGAGACCCAGTACTTC.

This chain connects TRBV29-1 to TRBJ1-2, with TRBD1 as a possible D gene (6 bases). Germline V gives CDR1 SQVTM, CDR2 ANQGSEA. V lost 7 bases to trimming and J lost 6 bases, with 24 bases between them. The CDR3 is 15 amino acids. As DNA, the CDR3 is TGCAGCGCCCTGGGGGGGAGGGGGACCGCCGATGGCTACACCTTC. Its protein product is CSALGGRGTADGYTF.

V usage is TRBV5-4 and J usage is TRBJ2-5, with 7 positions matching TRBD1. From germline, CDR1 is SGHNT and CDR2 YYREEE (reference sequence). The V segment lost 4 bases and the J segment 1 base; nucleotides outside the gene matches: 1. The CDR3 is 13 residues long. CDR3 residues: CASSGDSQETQYF. The CDR3 DNA follows: TGTGCCAGCAGCGGGGACAGCCAAGAGACCCAGTACTTC.

This clone was found a few times. The rearrangement joins TRBV5-1 to TRBJ2-7, with TRBD1 as a possible D gene (5 bases). Germline V gene lookup returns CDR1 SGHRS and CDR2 YFSETQ. Trimming took 7 bases from V and 1 from J, leaving 9 bases between them. This CDR3 is built from 12 residues. The CDR3 nucleotides read TGCGCCAGCTCGACAGTTTCCTACGAGCAGTACTTC. Its protein is CASSTVSYEQYF. The entire variable domain, with the rest obtained from reference TRBV5-1 and TRBJ2-7, is as follows: KAGVTQTPRYLIKTRGQQVTLSCSPISGHRSVSWYQQTPGQGLQFLFEYFSETQRNKGNFPGRFSGRQFSNSRSEMNVSTLELGDSALYLCASSTVSYEQYFGPGTRLTVT.

This chain links TRBV15 with TRBJ2-7; 8 bases are a match to TRBD1. CDR1 is LNHNV, CDR2 YYDKDF, per germline (reference sequence). This CDR3 is 15 amino acids long. V lost 1 base, J lost 4 bases, and 6 bases stayed unmatched. The CDR3 coding sequence is TGTGCCACCAGCAGAGGAGGACAGGGTGATTACGAGCAGTACTTC. Translated: CATSRGGQGDYEQYF.

The CDR3 DNA reads TGTGCCAGCAGCCAAGAGACAGGGAGAAAGACCCAGTACTTC. Residues: CASSQETGRKTQYF. V is TRBV3-1 (or the pseudogene TRBV3-2) and J is TRBJ2-5, with 7 bases aligning to TRBD1. The V and J ends lost 0 bases and 6 bases, in that order; junction bases with no gene match: 4. CDR3 length equals 14 residues. Germline assignment: CDR1 LGHDT and CDR2 YNNKEL (reference sequence).